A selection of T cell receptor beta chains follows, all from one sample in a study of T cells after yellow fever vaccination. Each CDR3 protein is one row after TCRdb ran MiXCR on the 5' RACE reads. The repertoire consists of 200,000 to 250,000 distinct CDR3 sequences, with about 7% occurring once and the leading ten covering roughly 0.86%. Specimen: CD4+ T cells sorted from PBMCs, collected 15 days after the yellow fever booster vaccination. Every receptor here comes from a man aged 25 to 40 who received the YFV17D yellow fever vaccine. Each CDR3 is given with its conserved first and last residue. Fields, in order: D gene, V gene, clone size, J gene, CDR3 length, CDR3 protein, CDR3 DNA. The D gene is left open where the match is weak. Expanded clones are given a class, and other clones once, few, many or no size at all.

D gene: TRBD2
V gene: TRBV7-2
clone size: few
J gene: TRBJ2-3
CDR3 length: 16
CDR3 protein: CASSSLSTSGTDTQYF
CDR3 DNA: TGTGCCAGCAGCTCCCTCTCGACTAGCGGCACAGATACGCAGTATTTT

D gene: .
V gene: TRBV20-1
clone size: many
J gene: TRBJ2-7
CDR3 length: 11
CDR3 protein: CSARERYEQYF
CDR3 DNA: TGCAGTGCTAGAGAGAGATACGAGCAGTACTTC

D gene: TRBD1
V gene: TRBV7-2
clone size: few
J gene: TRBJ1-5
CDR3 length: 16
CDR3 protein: CASSLAGTGVNQPQHF
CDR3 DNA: TGTGCCAGCAGCTTAGCCGGGACAGGGGTCAATCAGCCCCAGCATTTT

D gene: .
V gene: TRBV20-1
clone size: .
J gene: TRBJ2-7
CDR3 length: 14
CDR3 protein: CSATDSTSSGEQYF
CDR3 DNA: TGCAGCGCCACGGACAGCACCTCCTCTGGCGAGCAGTACTTC

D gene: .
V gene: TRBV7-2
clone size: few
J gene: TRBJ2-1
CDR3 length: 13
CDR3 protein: CASSLGPSNEQFF
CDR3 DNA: TGTGCCAGCAGCTTAGGCCCTTCAAATGAGCAGTTCTTC

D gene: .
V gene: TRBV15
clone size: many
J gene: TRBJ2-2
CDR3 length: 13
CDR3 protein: CATSPRVAGELFF
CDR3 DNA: TGTGCCACCAGCCCCAGGGTAGCCGGGGAGCTGTTTTTT

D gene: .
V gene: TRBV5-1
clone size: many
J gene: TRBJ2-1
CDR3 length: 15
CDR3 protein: CASSLAQSSYNEQFF
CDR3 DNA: TGCGCCAGCAGCTTGGCTCAGAGCTCCTACAATGAGCAGTTCTTC

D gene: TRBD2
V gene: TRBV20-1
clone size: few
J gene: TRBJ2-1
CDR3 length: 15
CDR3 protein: CSARVGGRASDEQFF
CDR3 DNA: TGCAGTGCTAGAGTCGGCGGGAGGGCCTCCGATGAGCAGTTCTTC

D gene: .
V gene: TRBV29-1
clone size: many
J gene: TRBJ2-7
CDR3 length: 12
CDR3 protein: CSVASSSYEQYF
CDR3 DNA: TGCAGCGTTGCCAGTTCCTCCTACGAGCAGTACTTC

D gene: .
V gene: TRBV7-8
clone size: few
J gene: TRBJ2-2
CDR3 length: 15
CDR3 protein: CASSPSGRNTGELFF
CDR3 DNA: TGTGCCAGCAGCCCCTCGGGAAGGAACACCGGGGAGCTGTTTTTT

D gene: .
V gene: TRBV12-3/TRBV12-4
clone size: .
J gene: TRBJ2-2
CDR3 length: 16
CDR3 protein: CASSFTAASNTGELFF
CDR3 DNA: TGTGCCAGTAGTTTCACGGCGGCATCGAACACCGGGGAGCTGTTTTTT